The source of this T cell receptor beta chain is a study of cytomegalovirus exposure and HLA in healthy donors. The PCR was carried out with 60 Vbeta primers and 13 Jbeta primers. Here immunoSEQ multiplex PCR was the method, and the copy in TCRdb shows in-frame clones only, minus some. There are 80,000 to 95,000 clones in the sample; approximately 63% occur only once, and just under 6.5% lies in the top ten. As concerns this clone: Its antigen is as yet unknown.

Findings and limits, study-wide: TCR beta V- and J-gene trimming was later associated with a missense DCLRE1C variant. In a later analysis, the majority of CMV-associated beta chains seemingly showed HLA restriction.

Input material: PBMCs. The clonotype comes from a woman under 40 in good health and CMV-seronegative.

The DNA of the CDR3 is TGTGCCAGCAGCCCGGACAGGGGGATCACCGGGGAGCTGTTTTTT. It encodes CASSPDRGITGELFF. The rearrangement joins TRBV7-7 to TRBJ2-2, with TRBD1 identical over 10 bases. The V segment lost 5 bases and the J segment 4 bases; nucleotides outside the gene matches: 4. There are 15 residues in the CDR3. Germline V lookup: CDR1 SSHAT, CDR2 FNYEAQ (reference sequence).